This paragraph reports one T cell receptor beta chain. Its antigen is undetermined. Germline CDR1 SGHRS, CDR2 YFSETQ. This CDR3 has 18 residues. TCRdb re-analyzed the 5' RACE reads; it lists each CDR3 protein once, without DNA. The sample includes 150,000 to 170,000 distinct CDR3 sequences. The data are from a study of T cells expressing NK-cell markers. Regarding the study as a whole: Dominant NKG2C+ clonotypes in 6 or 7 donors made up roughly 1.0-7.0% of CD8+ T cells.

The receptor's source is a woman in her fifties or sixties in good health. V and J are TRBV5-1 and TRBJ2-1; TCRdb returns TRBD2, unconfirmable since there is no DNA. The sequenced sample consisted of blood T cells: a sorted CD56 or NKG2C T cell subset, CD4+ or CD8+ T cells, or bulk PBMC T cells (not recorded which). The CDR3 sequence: CASSLPLAGGRGKNEQFF. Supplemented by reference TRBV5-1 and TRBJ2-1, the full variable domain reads KAGVTQTPRYLIKTRGQQVTLSCSPISGHRSVSWYQQTPGQGLQFLFEYFSETQRNKGNFPGRFSGRQFSNSRSEMNVSTLELGDSALYLCASSLPLAGGRGKNEQFFGPGTRLTVL.